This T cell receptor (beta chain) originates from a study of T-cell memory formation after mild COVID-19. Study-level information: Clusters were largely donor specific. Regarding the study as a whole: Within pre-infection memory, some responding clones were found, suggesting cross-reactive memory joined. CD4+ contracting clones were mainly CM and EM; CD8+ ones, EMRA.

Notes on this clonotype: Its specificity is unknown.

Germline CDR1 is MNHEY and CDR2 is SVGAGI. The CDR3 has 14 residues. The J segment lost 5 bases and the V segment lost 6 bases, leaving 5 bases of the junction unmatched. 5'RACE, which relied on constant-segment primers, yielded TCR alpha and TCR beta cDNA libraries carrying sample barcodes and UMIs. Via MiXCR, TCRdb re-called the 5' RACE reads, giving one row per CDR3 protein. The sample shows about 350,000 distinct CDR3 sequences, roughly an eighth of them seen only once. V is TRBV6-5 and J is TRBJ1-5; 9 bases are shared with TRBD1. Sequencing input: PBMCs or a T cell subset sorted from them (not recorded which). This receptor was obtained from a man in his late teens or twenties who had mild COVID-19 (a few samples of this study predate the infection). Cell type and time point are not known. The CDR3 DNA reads TGTGCCAGCAGACGACGACAGGGGGATCAGCCCCAGCATTTT. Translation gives CASRRRQGDQPQHF.